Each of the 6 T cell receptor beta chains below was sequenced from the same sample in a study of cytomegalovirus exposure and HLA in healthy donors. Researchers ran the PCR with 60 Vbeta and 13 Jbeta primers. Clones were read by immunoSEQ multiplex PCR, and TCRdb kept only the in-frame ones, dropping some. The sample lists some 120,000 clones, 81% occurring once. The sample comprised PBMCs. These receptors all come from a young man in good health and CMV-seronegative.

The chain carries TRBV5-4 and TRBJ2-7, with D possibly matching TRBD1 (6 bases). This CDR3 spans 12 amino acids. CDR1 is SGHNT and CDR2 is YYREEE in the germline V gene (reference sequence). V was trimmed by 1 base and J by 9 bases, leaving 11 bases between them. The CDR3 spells CASSLSRGTQYF. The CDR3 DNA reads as TGTGCCAGCAGCTTGTCCAGGGGTACGCAGTACTTC.

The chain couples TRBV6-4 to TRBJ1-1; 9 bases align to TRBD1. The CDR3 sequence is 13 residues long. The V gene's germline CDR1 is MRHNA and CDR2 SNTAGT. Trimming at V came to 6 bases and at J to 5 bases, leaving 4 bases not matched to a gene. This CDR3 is CASSVTGGTEAFF. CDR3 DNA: TGTGCCAGCAGCGTGACAGGGGGTACTGAAGCTTTCTTT.

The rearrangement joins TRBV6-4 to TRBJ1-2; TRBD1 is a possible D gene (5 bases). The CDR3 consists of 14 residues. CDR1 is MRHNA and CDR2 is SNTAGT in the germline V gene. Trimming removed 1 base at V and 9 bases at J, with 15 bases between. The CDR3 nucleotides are TGTGCCAGCAGTGACTGGGGCAGCTCTTCCCGCTACACCTTC. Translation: CASSDWGSSSRYTF.

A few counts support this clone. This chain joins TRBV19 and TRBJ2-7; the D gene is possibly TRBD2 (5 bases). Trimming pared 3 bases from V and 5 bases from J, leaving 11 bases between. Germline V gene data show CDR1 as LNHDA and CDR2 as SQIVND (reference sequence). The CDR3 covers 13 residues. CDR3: CASSILSGDEQYF. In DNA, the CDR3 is TGTGCCAGTAGTATTTTGTCCGGGGACGAGCAGTACTTC.

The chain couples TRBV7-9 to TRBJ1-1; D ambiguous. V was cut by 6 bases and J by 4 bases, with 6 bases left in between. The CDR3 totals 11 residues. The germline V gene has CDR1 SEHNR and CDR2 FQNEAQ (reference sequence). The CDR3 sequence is CASRAGTEAFF. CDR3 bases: TGTGCCAGCAGAGCGGGCACTGAAGCTTTCTTT.

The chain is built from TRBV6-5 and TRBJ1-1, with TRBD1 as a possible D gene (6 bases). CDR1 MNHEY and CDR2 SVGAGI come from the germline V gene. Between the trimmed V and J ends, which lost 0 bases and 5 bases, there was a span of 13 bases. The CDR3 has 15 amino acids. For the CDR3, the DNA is TGTGCCAGCAGTTACTCGGCAGGGGTAGGGACTGAAGCTTTCTTT. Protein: CASSYSAGVGTEAFF.